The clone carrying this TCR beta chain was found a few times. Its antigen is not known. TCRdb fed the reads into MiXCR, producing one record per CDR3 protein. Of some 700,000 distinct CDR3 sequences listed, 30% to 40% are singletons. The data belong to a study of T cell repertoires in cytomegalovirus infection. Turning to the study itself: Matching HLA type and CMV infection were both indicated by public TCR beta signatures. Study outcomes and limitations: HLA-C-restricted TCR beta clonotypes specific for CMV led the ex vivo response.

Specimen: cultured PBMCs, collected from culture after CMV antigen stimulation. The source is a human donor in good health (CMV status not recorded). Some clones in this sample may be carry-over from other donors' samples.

Here the CDR3 DNA reads TGTGCCAGCAGCTTTAGTTTAACGGGGGGGCACATTGAGCAGTTCTTC. Amino acid sequence: CASSFSLTGGHIEQFF. The rearrangement links TRBV7-8 to TRBJ2-1; TRBD2 aligns across 8 bases. The CDR3 has 16 amino acids. V dropped 3 bases and J dropped 9; count of bases not matched to a gene: 13. Germline lookup yields CDR1 SGHVS and CDR2 FQNEAQ. The full variable domain, completed using reference TRBV7-8 and TRBJ2-1, is GAGVSQSPRYKVAKRGQDVALRCDPISGHVSLFWYQQALGQGPEFLTYFQNEAQLDKSGLPSDRFFAERPEGSVSTLKIQRTQQEDSAVYLCASSFSLTGGHIEQFFGPGTRLTVL.